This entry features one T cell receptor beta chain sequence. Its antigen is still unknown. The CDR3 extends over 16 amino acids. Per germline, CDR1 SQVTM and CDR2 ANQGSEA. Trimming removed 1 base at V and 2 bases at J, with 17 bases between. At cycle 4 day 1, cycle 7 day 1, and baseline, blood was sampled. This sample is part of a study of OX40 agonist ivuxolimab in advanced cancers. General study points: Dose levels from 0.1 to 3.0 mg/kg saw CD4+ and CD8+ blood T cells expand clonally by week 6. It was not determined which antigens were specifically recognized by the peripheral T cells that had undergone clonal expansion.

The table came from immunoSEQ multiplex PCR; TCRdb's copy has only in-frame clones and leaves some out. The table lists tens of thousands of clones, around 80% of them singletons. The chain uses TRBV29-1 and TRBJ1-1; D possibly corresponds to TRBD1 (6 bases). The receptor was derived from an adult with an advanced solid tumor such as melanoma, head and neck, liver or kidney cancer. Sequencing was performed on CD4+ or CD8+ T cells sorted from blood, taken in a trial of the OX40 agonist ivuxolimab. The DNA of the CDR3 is TGCAGCGTTGAAGGGCTCAAGGACAGCTATAACACTGAAGCTTTCTTT. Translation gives CSVEGLKDSYNTEAFF.